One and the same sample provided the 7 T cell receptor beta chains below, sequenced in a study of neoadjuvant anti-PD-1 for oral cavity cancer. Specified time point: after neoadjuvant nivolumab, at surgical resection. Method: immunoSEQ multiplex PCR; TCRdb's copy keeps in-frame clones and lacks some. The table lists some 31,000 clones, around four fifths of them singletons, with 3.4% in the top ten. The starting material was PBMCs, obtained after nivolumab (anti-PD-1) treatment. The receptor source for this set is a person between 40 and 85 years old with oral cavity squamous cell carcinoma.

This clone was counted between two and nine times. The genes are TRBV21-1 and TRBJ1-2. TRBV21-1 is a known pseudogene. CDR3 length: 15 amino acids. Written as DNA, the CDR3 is TGTGCCAGCAGCAAAGTAAGGGCAGTTAACTATGGCTACACCTTC. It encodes CASSKVRAVNYGYTF.

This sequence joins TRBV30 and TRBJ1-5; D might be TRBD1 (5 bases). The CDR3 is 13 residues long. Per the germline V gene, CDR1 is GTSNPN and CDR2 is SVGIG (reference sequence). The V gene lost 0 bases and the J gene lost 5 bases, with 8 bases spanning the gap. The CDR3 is CAWSVRDDQPQHF. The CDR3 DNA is TGTGCCTGGAGTGTCAGGGACGATCAGCCCCAGCATTTT. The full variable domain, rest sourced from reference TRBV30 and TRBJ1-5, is SQTIHQWPATLVQPVGSPLSLECTVEGTSNPNLYWYRQAAGRGLQLLFYSVGIGQISSEVPQNLSASRPQDRQFILSSKKLLLSDSGFYLCAWSVRDDQPQHFGDGTRLSIL.

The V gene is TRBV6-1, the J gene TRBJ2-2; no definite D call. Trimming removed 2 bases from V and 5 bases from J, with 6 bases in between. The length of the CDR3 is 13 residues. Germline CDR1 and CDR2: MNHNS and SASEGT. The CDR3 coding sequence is TGTGCCAGCAGTGAACAGGATACCGGGGAGCTGTTTTTT. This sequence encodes CASSEQDTGELFF.

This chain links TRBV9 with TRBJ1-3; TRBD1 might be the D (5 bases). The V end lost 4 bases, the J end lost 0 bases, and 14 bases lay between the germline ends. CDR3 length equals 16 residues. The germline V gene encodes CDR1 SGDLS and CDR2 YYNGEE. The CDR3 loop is CASSYRPQDSGNTIYF. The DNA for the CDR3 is TGTGCCAGCAGCTACCGTCCACAGGACTCTGGAAACACCATATATTTT.

DNA of the CDR3: TGTGCCAGCAGCTTAGGTCCCAGGATGAGCACTGAAGCTTTCTTT. It is translated as CASSLGPRMSTEAFF. The J gene is TRBJ1-1, the V gene TRBV11-2; D is undetermined. The CDR3 sequence is 15 residues long. The V gene's germline CDR1 is SGHAT and CDR2 FQNNGV. Deletions cut 1 base from V and 4 bases from J, with 13 bases between.

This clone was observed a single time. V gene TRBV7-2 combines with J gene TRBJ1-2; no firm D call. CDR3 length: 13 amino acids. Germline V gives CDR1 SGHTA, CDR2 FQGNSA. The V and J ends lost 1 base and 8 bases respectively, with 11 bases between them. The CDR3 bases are TGTGCCAGCAGCTTAGAAGTTACGCGAGGCTACACCTTC. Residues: CASSLEVTRGYTF.

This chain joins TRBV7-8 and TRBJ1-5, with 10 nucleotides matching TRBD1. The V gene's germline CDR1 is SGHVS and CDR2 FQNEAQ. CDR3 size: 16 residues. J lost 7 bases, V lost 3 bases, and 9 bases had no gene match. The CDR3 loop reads CASSLTNDRGRQPQHF. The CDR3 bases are TGTGCCAGCAGCTTGACGAACGACAGGGGGCGCCAGCCCCAGCATTTT.